This TCR beta chain was identified during a study of cytomegalovirus exposure and HLA in healthy donors. Study information: Both the roughly 120 validation repertoires and the roughly 620 first-cohort repertoires used the same platform, as reported by a later analysis.

Concerning this clone: The antigen is undetermined.

Study-level findings and limits: Rarity characterized most TCR sequences, yet some public TCRs appeared in many donors. In a later analysis, first-cohort TCR clusters were found to tend to co-occur in the 120 validation repertoires.

The germline CDR1 and CDR2 sequences are MDHEN and SYDVKM. CDR3 size: 15 residues. V was clipped by 8 bases and J by 0 bases; unmatched bases: 7. The protocol was immunoSEQ multiplex PCR, while the TCRdb copy is restricted to in-frame clones and leaves out a portion. In the table there are 65,000 to 80,000 clones, roughly 94% of which are singletons. The receptor was derived from a woman aged 18-29 years in good health and CMV-seropositive. This chain uses TRBV28 with TRBJ1-5; 7 bases are a match to TRBD1. The specimen was PBMCs. The CDR3 DNA sequence: TGTGCCAGCCGCACGACAGGGAATAGCAATCAGCCCCAGCATTTT. Its translation is CASRTTGNSNQPQHF.